The rows below give T cell receptor beta chains drawn from one sample of a study of T cell clones after liver transplantation. Produced via immunoSEQ multiplex PCR; TCRdb's table is partial and in-frame only. The sample has tens of thousands of clones; 90% are singletons. Sequences were derived from CD4+ T cells from blood, sampled before liver transplant. These receptors were obtained from a human donor who received a liver transplant. Both conserved end residues are part of each CDR3. A D gene is named only where the DNA matches it firmly. Not every row has a clone size; where given, it reads once, few, many or a size class.

D gene	clone size	J gene	V gene	CDR3 DNA	CDR3 protein
.	.	TRBJ2-3	TRBV9	TGTGCCAGCAGCAGTACAGATACGCAGTATTTT	CASSSTDTQYF
.	.	TRBJ2-3	TRBV30	TGTGCCTGGACAGGCAGGCTCGCAGATACGCAGTATTTT	CAWTGRLADTQYF
.	few	TRBJ2-5	TRBV7-9	TGTGCCAGCAGCCCCGGTGAAGGGGTACAAACCCAGTACTTC	CASSPGEGVQTQYF
.	.	TRBJ2-3	TRBV14	TGTGCCAGCAGCCAAGAGGGACTAGGGGGCTGGACAGATACGCAGTATTTT	CASSQEGLGGWTDTQYF
.	.	TRBJ1-4	TRBV25-1	TGTGCCAGCAGTGAATCAGGGACCGGCCGTGCTGAAAAACTGTTTTTT	CASSESGTGRAEKLFF
.	once	TRBJ1-2	TRBV7-8	TGTGCCAGCAGAGAGGACGTTAACTATGGCTACACCTTC	CASREDVNYGYTF
TRBD2	.	TRBJ2-1	TRBV5-5	TGTGCCAGCAGCTTCGGGACTAGCGCGGTTGAGCAGTTCTTC	CASSFGTSAVEQFF
.	.	TRBJ1-1	TRBV18	TGTGCCAGCTCACGGATAGGGACTGAAGCTTTCTTT	CASSRIGTEAFF
.	once	TRBJ1-2	TRBV6-1	TGTGCCAGCAGTACACAGCCCTCGGATGGCTACACCTTC	CASSTQPSDGYTF
TRBD1	.	TRBJ2-7	TRBV7-2	TGTGCCAGCAGCCCGAGACAGGGGGGCCCCTACGAGCAGTACTTC	CASSPRQGGPYEQYF
TRBD2	.	TRBJ2-7	TRBV13	TGTGCCAGCAGCTCCACCCTGAGGACTAGCGGGAGTTACGAGCAGTACTTC	CASSSTLRTSGSYEQYF
TRBD1	.	TRBJ2-7	TRBV9	TGTGCCAGCAGCGTACGAGGACAGGGGGTCCGCGAGCAGTACTTC	CASSVRGQGVREQYF
.	.	TRBJ1-2	TRBV5-4	TGTGCCAGCAGTTCGCGGGGGCGGGAGTTAGCTAACTATGGCTACACCTTC	CASSSRGRELANYGYTF
.	.	TRBJ1-5	TRBV21-1	TGTGCCAGCAGCAAACAGAGGAATAGCAATCAGCCCCAGCATTTT	CASSKQRNSNQPQHF
.	.	TRBJ2-3	TRBV7-2	TGTGCCAGCAGCACCGGGTCGGGGGCGACAGATACGCAGTATTTT	CASSTGSGATDTQYF
.	.	TRBJ2-7	TRBV13	TGTGCCAGCAGCTTAACTCGGGCCACATACGAGCAGTACTTC	CASSLTRATYEQYF
.	.	TRBJ2-1	TRBV5-1	TGCGCCAGCAGCTTGGAACTTTTCGAGTACCTCGGAGGTACGGAGCAGTTCTTC	CASSLELFEYLGGTEQFF
.	.	TRBJ2-5	TRBV7-2	TGTGCCAGCAGCTCGGCACCTCCCTATAAGACCCAGTACTTC	CASSSAPPYKTQYF
.	.	TRBJ2-5	TRBV2	TGTGCCAGCAGTGAAGCAGGGACCGGGAAGACCCAGTACTTC	CASSEAGTGKTQYF
TRBD2	.	TRBJ2-5	TRBV27	TGTGCCAGCGGACCGGGGGGGGCCGTCGAGACCCAGTACTTC	CASGPGGAVETQYF
.	.	TRBJ2-7	TRBV6-5	TGTGCCAGCAGTTACGGAGGACAAGGTGCCTACGAGCAGTACTTC	CASSYGGQGAYEQYF
TRBD1	once	TRBJ2-3	TRBV11-3	TGTGCCAGCAGCCCAATCGGACAGGGTGAAGGTACGCAGTATTTT	CASSPIGQGEGTQYF
.	.	TRBJ2-3	TRBV6-6	TGTGCCAGCAGTTACTTCGTAGTGGCTGAGACTACGCAGTATTTT	CASSYFVVAETTQYF
TRBD1	.	TRBJ2-1	TRBV19	TGTGCCAGTAGTACCCCGGGACAGTACAATGAGCAGTTCTTC	CASSTPGQYNEQFF
.	few	TRBJ1-6	TRBV19	TGTGCCAGTAGTATTCGGTCCGGAGGTTCACCCCTCCACTTT	CASSIRSGGSPLHF
TRBD2	.	TRBJ2-7	TRBV19	TGTGCCAGTAGTATTTGGTTCGCGGGAGGCCCAAGGGAGCAGTACTTC	CASSIWFAGGPREQYF
.	medium-sized	TRBJ2-3	TRBV2	TGTGCCAGCAGTGGACAGATCACAGATACGCAGTATTTT	CASSGQITDTQYF
TRBD2	once	TRBJ2-3	TRBV29-1	TGCAGCGTTAGCGGGAGGCGGGGCACAGATACGCAGTATTTT	CSVSGRRGTDTQYF